A single sample is the source of the 31 T cell receptor beta chains below, sequenced in a study of blood T cell repertoires in COVID-19. TCRdb's copy holds only in-frame clones and misses some; the assay was immunoSEQ multiplex PCR. Among tens of thousands of clones listed, 70% to 80% were seen once. Sequencing was carried out using peripheral blood. Receptors were obtained from a man between 60 and 75 years old with active or convalescent COVID-19.

This sequence joins TRBV10-2 and TRBJ2-2; TRBD2 matches 10 bases. The length of the CDR3 is 15 residues. Trimming at V came to 6 bases and at J to 4 bases, leaving 5 bases not matched to a gene. From germline, CDR1 is WSHSY and CDR2 SAAADI. The CDR3 DNA sequence: TGCGCCAGCAGCACGGGACTAGCGATCACCGGGGAGCTGTTTTTT. Its translation: CASSTGLAITGELFF.

This chain uses TRBV28 with TRBJ1-1, with D hard to call. CDR1 is MDHEN and CDR2 is SYDVKM in the germline V gene. The CDR3 contains 13 residues. V was clipped by 7 bases and J by 2 bases, with 11 bases between them. The CDR3 sequence is CASTLTTNTEAFF. For the CDR3, the DNA is TGTGCCAGCACACTGACAACTAACACTGAAGCTTTCTTT.

A few counts support this clone. CDR3 region: CASRRADRGLSLWANVLTF. The CDR3 DNA is TGTGCCAGCAGACGCGCCGACCGCGGATTATCTCTCTGGGCCAACGTCCTGACTTTC. The rearrangement uses TRBV5-6 and TRBJ2-6; D is ambiguous. V was shortened by 5 bases and J by 5 bases, with 26 bases between the two germline ends. The CDR3 is 19 residues long. Per the germline V gene, CDR1 is SGHDT and CDR2 is YYEEEE.

The chain is built from TRBV4-1 and TRBJ1-2; TRBD1 matches 7 bases. The germline V gene encodes CDR1 MGHRA and CDR2 YSYEKL. The CDR3 loop spans 15 amino acids. Trimming cost V 4 bases and J 4 bases; bases outside gene matches: 9. The CDR3 here is CASSLGGGDVYGYTF. CDR3 coding DNA: TGCGCCAGCAGCCTAGGGGGCGGAGATGTCTATGGCTACACCTTC.

The chain combines TRBV6-5 with TRBJ2-5, with D possibly being TRBD1 (6 bases). Germline CDR1 MNHEY, CDR2 SVGAGI. Trimming cost V 4 bases and J 4 bases, with 16 bases left between them. This CDR3 has 15 residues. CDR3 nucleotide sequence: TGTGCCAGCAGTTGGGGACACTCCAGGGCAGAGACCCAGTACTTC. Protein: CASSWGHSRAETQYF.

V usage is TRBV19 and J usage is TRBJ1-4, with D hard to call. Per germline, CDR1 LNHDA and CDR2 SQIVND (reference sequence). CDR3 length equals 14 residues. V was clipped by 4 bases and J by 8 bases, with 14 bases between them. The CDR3 DNA is TGTGCCAGTAGTAGGTTTGCAGGCGGGGAAAAACTGTTTTTT. This translates into CASSRFAGGEKLFF. The full variable domain, rest sourced from reference TRBV19 and TRBJ1-4, is DGGITQSPKYLFRKEGQNVTLSCEQNLNHDAMYWYRQDPGQGLRLIYYSQIVNDFQKGDIAEGYSVSREKKESFPLTVTSAQKNPTAFYLCASSRFAGGEKLFFGSGTQLSVL.

This chain's CDR3 is CASSLYRGTEAFF. The CDR3 nucleotides are TGTGCCAGCAGCTTATATCGGGGGACTGAAGCTTTCTTT. V usage is TRBV7-2 and J usage is TRBJ1-1, with D perhaps TRBD1 (5 bases). The germline V gene encodes CDR1 SGHTA and CDR2 FQGNSA. This CDR3 comprises 13 residues. V dropped 2 bases and J dropped 5 bases, with 9 bases sitting between them.

V usage is TRBV7-9 and J usage is TRBJ1-5; D is possibly TRBD1 (5 bases). CDR1 and CDR2 from the germline V gene are SEHNR and FQNEAQ (reference sequence). V lost 7 bases and J 4 bases, leaving 14 bases between the germline ends. The CDR3 runs to 14 residues. The DNA for the CDR3 is TGTGCCAGCAATGGAGGCGGGGGGAATCAGCCCCAGCATTTT. This gives the protein CASNGGGGNQPQHF. The whole variable domain, remainder taken from reference TRBV7-9 and TRBJ1-5, is DTGVSQNPRHKITKRGQNVTFRCDPISEHNRLYWYRQTLGQGPEFLTYFQNEAQLEKSRLLSDRFSAERPKGSFSTLEIQRTEQGDSAMYLCASNGGGGNQPQHFGDGTRLSIL.

The sample holds a few counts of this clone. The rearrangement uses TRBV5-1 and TRBJ2-7; 8 bases map to TRBD1. J gave up 3 bases and V 3 bases, and 5 bases lay outside the gene matches. The CDR3 has 14 residues. CDR1 and CDR2 from the germline V gene are SGHRS and YFSETQ. The CDR3 DNA sequence: TGCGCCAGCAGCTACGGACAGGGTGGCTACGAGCAGTACTTC. It encodes CASSYGQGGYEQYF.

The gene calls are TRBV2 and TRBJ2-3, with TRBD2 matching over 11 bases. This CDR3 is 17 amino acids long. In germline, CDR1 is SNHLY, CDR2 FYNNEI. The V gene end was trimmed by 7 bases and the J gene end by 2 bases; junction bases not matched to a gene: 11. In DNA form, the CDR3 reads TGTGCCAGCACTCTAGCGGGGGGCCCGAAAAACACAGATACGCAGTATTTT. It encodes CASTLAGGPKNTDTQYF. The complete variable domain, with remaining parts taken from reference TRBV2 and TRBJ2-3, reads EPEVTQTPSHQVTQMGQEVILRCVPISNHLYFYWYRQILGQKVEFLVSFYNNEISEKSEIFDDQFSVERPDGSNFTLKIRSTKLEDSAMYFCASTLAGGPKNTDTQYFGPGTRLTVL.

This clone was detected once. The chain employs TRBV20-1 and TRBJ1-1; D possibly corresponds to TRBD1 (5 bases). Germline-derived CDR1 and CDR2 are DFQATT and SNEGSKA (reference sequence). V was trimmed by 3 bases and J by 2 bases, leaving 16 bases between them. The CDR3 is 15 residues long. The CDR3 region is CSASSARGVNTEAFF. As DNA, the CDR3 is TGCAGTGCTAGTTCAGCTAGGGGCGTCAACACTGAAGCTTTCTTT.

The chain couples TRBV9 to TRBJ2-1, with D perhaps TRBD2 (6 bases). The CDR3 covers 15 residues. The V end was cut by 4 bases, the J end by 7 bases, with 18 bases between. Germline V CDR1 and CDR2: SGDLS, YYNGEE. This CDR3 is CASSPTSSGRNEQFF. As DNA, the CDR3 is TGTGCCAGCAGCCCTACCTCCTCAGGGAGGAATGAGCAGTTCTTC.

This clone was seen a single time. The genes are TRBV7-9 and TRBJ2-7; TRBD1 matches 7 bases. Germline V gene data show CDR1 as SEHNR and CDR2 as FQNEAQ (reference sequence). Losses at the gene ends were 6 bases for V and 0 bases for J; bases not matched to a gene: 8. The CDR3 runs to 15 residues. The CDR3 bases are TGTGCCAGCAGACGTACAGGGGAAATCTCCTACGAGCAGTACTTC. Its protein is CASRRTGEISYEQYF.

V and J are TRBV5-6 and TRBJ2-7; no clear D. V lost 0 bases to trimming and J lost 4 bases, with 5 bases between them. Germline V lookup: CDR1 SGHDT, CDR2 YYEEEE. The CDR3 extends over 12 amino acids. The CDR3, as DNA: TGTGCCAGCAGCTTGGGGCGGTACGAGCAGTACTTC. Translated: CASSLGRYEQYF.

The genes are TRBV3-1 (or the pseudogene TRBV3-2) and TRBJ2-5, with a weak D call TRBD2 (6 bases). Trimming cost V 3 bases and J 1 base, with 12 bases left between them. The CDR3 extends over 15 amino acids. Germline V gene lookup returns CDR1 LGHDT and CDR2 YNNKEL (reference sequence). The CDR3 protein is CASSQSPGVQETQYF. CDR3 sequence (DNA): TGTGCCAGCAGCCAGAGTCCGGGGGTCCAAGAGACCCAGTACTTC.

The rearrangement links TRBV12-3 or TRBV12-4 to TRBJ2-3; D possibly corresponds to TRBD1 (5 bases). This CDR3 has 13 amino acids. With 1 base removed from V and 5 bases from J, the gap between germline ends came to 7 bases. The DNA of the CDR3 is TGTGCCAGCAGTTTAGTAGGGGTAGATACGCAGTATTTT. Protein: CASSLVGVDTQYF.

The chain uses TRBV28 and TRBJ1-1; D unclear. The CDR3 extends over 15 amino acids. Germline lookup yields CDR1 MDHEN and CDR2 SYDVKM. Trimming took 3 bases from V and 9 from J, leaving 20 bases between them. Here the CDR3 DNA reads TGTGCCAGCAGTTTTCTGGAGATTAAACCACACAAAGCTTTCTTT. This gives the protein CASSFLEIKPHKAFF.

V and J are TRBV6-5 and TRBJ1-1, with D possibly being TRBD1 (6 bases). The CDR3 contains 14 residues. Germline CDR1 MNHEY, CDR2 SVGAGI. With 0 bases removed from V and 4 bases from J, the gap between germline ends came to 9 bases. CDR3 protein: CASSYSGGFTEAFF. The DNA of the CDR3 is TGTGCCAGCAGTTACTCAGGGGGATTCACTGAAGCTTTCTTT.

The chain carries TRBV6-5 and TRBJ1-1; D is unclear. The ends were cut back, 11 bases at V and 2 bases at J, with 15 bases in the middle. Germline CDR1 MNHEY, CDR2 SVGAGI. The CDR3 is made up of 13 amino acids. The CDR3 DNA is TGTGCCGCGGGCCCGGGCACCAACACTGAAGCTTTCTTT. Its translation is CAAGPGTNTEAFF.

The chain joins TRBV5-6 to TRBJ1-1, with unresolved D. Between the trimmed V and J ends, which lost 2 bases and 3 bases, there was a span of 5 bases. There are 12 residues in the CDR3. Germline assignment: CDR1 SGHDT and CDR2 YYEEEE. DNA for the CDR3: TGTGCCAGCAGCTTAGGAGACACTGAAGCTTTCTTT. As protein: CASSLGDTEAFF.

This clone showed up just once. The V call is TRBV19, the J call TRBJ1-2; D is unclear. V lost 0 bases to trimming and J lost 1 base, with 9 bases between them. Germline CDR1 is LNHDA and CDR2 is SQIVND (reference sequence). The CDR3 spans 15 residues. The CDR3 DNA sequence: TGTGCCAGTAGTATAGATCCAAGGAGTAACTATGGCTACACCTTC. Residues: CASSIDPRSNYGYTF.

V and J are TRBV27 and TRBJ1-1; 9 bases are shared with TRBD1. Losses at the gene ends were 8 bases for V and 0 bases for J; bases not matched to a gene: 10. The CDR3 runs 16 residues. In germline, CDR1 is MNHEY, CDR2 SMNVEV (reference sequence). CDR3 sequence: CASWPGQGLMNTEAFF. CDR3 DNA sequence: TGTGCCAGCTGGCCGGGACAGGGTCTCATGAACACTGAAGCTTTCTTT.

The chain employs TRBV10-3 and TRBJ2-5; perhaps TRBD2 as D (6 bases). The CDR3 sequence is 16 residues long. Trimming stripped 0 bases from V and 4 bases from J, with 15 bases between. Per germline, CDR1 ENHRY and CDR2 SYGVKD. The CDR3 DNA reads TGTGCCATCAGTGAGTCGACCGCGGGGTACGGAGAGACCCAGTACTTC. Its protein product is CAISESTAGYGETQYF.

The chain is built from TRBV7-8 and TRBJ1-3; D is unclear. In germline, CDR1 is SGHVS, CDR2 FQNEAQ. The CDR3 loop spans 15 amino acids. The V end was cut by 2 bases, the J end by 0 bases, with 8 bases between. The CDR3 DNA is TGTGCCAGCAGCTTACTCCGAGGCTCTGGAAACACCATATATTTT. It is translated as CASSLLRGSGNTIYF.

The genes are TRBV3-1 (or the pseudogene TRBV3-2) and TRBJ2-5; 14 nucleotides align to TRBD2. Germline assignment: CDR1 LGHDT and CDR2 YNNKEL (reference sequence). The V segment lost 0 bases and the J segment 5 bases; nucleotides outside the gene matches: 8. This CDR3 spans 18 amino acids. The CDR3 coding sequence is TGTGCCAGCAGCCAAGACCCGGGACTAGCGGGGGCCGGGGAGACCCAGTACTTC. Translating gives CASSQDPGLAGAGETQYF.

The chain links TRBV11-3 to TRBJ1-2, with D possibly TRBD1 on 5 matching bases. The germline V gene has CDR1 SGHNT and CDR2 YENEEA. This CDR3 region has 14 residues. Between the trimmed V and J ends, which lost 11 bases and 7 bases, there was a span of 23 bases. In DNA, the CDR3 is TGTGCCCAACACCTACCTAAGGGGCTCAGTGGCTACACCTTC. It translates to CAQHLPKGLSGYTF.

This chain joins TRBV10-3 and TRBJ1-1; perhaps TRBD1 as D (6 bases). V lost 10 bases and J 0 bases, leaving 12 bases between the germline ends. Germline values: CDR1 ENHRY, CDR2 SYGVKD. The CDR3 extends over 13 amino acids. CDR3 nucleotide sequence: TGTGCCACCGGGGACACCTTGAACACTGAAGCTTTCTTT. This gives the protein CATGDTLNTEAFF.

CDR3 loop: CASSQGSHTGELFF. As DNA, the CDR3 is TGTGCCAGCAGTCAGGGGTCCCACACCGGGGAGCTGTTTTTT. The gene calls are TRBV7-3 and TRBJ2-2; possibly TRBD1 for D (6 bases). Trimming cost V 6 bases and J 3 bases, with 11 bases left between them. The CDR3 is 14 amino acids. In germline, CDR1 is SGHTA, CDR2 FQGTGA.

V usage is TRBV19 and J usage is TRBJ1-2; possible D gene TRBD1, 6 bases. V gave up 4 bases and J gave up 4 bases, with 16 bases separating them. The CDR3 is made up of 15 amino acids. The germline CDR1 and CDR2 sequences are LNHDA and SQIVND (reference sequence). Written as DNA, the CDR3 is TGTGCCAGTAGTAGAAGCGTAAGCAGGGGCTATGGCTACACCTTC. Translation: CASSRSVSRGYGYTF.

V and J are TRBV18 and TRBJ1-5; D not certain. The V end lost 3 bases, the J end lost 2 bases, and 8 bases lay between the germline ends. The CDR3 runs 14 residues. From germline, CDR1 is KGHSH and CDR2 LQKENI. The CDR3 reads CASSPNTGNQPQHF. The CDR3 DNA reads TGTGCCAGCTCACCGAATACGGGCAATCAGCCCCAGCATTTT.

V gene TRBV2 combines with J gene TRBJ2-2, with TRBD2 matching over 8 bases. After removal of 6 bases from V and 4 bases from J, the junction contained 7 bases not matched to a gene. Germline CDR1 and CDR2: SNHLY and FYNNEI. The CDR3 spans 15 residues. CDR3 DNA: TGTGCCAGCAGGGGTAGCGGGGCGGGCACCGGGGAGCTGTTTTTT. This sequence encodes CASRGSGAGTGELFF.